One sample yielded the 5 T cell receptor beta chains listed below, sequenced in a study of immune heterogeneity within non-small cell lung tumors. Per sample, around 600 ng of bulk tumor genomic DNA was the template used. Spaced far apart, several biopsies were taken from each primary tumor during surgery. Samples came from untreated patients having curative surgery for newly diagnosed non-small cell lung cancer. TCR beta CDR3 regions came from multiplex PCR with 32 forward V and 13 reverse J primers. TCRdb redid the calling of the multiplex PCR reads with MiXCR, one entry per CDR3 protein. The table lists around 19,000 distinct CDR3 sequences, 28% of them singletons. The sample comprised lung tumor tissue. These receptors were taken from a man aged 35 to 55 with non-small cell lung cancer.

As for this clonotype: One end of the junction varies from germline; a read error may be responsible. The chain links TRBV6-1 to TRBJ2-1, with D possibly TRBD2 on 5 matching bases. The CDR3 contains 12 residues. Germline V gene data show CDR1 as MNHNS and CDR2 as SASEGT. CDR3 nucleotides: TGTGCCAGCAGCCCGCGGAGGAATGAGCCGTTCTTC. Translation gives CASSPRRNEPFF.

Comment on this clonotype: Germline is not matched at one junction end, which may reflect a read error. This chain joins TRBV19 and TRBJ1-5; D might be TRBD1 (5 bases). Germline loops: CDR1 LNHDA, CDR2 SQIVND (reference sequence). The CDR3 consists of 15 residues. In DNA form, the CDR3 reads TGTGTCAGTCTGGGTACGGGGCGTTGGGGTCAGCCCCAGCATTTT. Residues: CVSLGTGRWGQPQHF.

Note on this clonotype: Possible read error: a much larger clone is one base away. This chain links TRBV7-9 with TRBJ2-7, with D possibly being TRBD1 (6 bases). Trimming took 4 bases from V and 9 from J, leaving 13 bases between them. In germline, CDR1 is SEHNR, CDR2 FQNEAQ (reference sequence). This CDR3 spans 12 amino acids. The CDR3 bases are TGTGCCAGCAGCTGGGCTCTAGGGGGGCAGTACTTC. This translates into CASSWALGGQYF.

The rearrangement uses TRBV19 and TRBJ1-3; TRBD1 might be the D (5 bases). Looked up from germline, CDR1 is LNHDA and CDR2 is SQIVND (reference sequence). With 3 bases removed from V and 0 bases from J, the gap between germline ends came to 12 bases. The CDR3 extends over 16 amino acids. The CDR3 region has the DNA TGTGCCAGTAGTATCCAGGGATCGCTCTCTGGAAACACCATATATTTT. Translation gives CASSIQGSLSGNTIYF.

J is TRBJ1-1 and V is TRBV14; D is perhaps TRBD1 (5 bases). Germline V CDR1 and CDR2: SGHDN, FVKESK. Deletions cut 4 bases from V and 9 bases from J, with 15 bases between. The CDR3 totals 13 residues. The CDR3 DNA follows: TGTGCCAGCAGCCTCAGTACCGGGACGCAAGCTTTCTTT. Translated: CASSLSTGTQAFF. Complete variable domain (other parts from reference TRBV14 and TRBJ1-1): EAGVTQFPSHSVIEKGQTVTLRCDPISGHDNLYWYRRVMGKEIKFLLHFVKESKQDESGMPNNRFLAERTGGTYSTLKVQPAELEDSGVYFCASSLSTGTQAFFGQGTRLTVV.